Shown below are 8 T cell receptor beta chains from a single sample sequenced in a study of blood T cell repertoires in COVID-19. Libraries were prepared by immunoSEQ multiplex PCR; TCRdb keeps only in-frame clonotypes and omits some of them. The table lists about 160,000 clones, roughly 84% of them singletons. What was sequenced was peripheral blood. All receptors derive from a woman of 80 years or more with active or convalescent COVID-19.

The chain has TRBV5-5 and TRBJ2-6; tentative D call: TRBD2 (5 bases). This CDR3 comprises 15 residues. CDR1 SGHKS and CDR2 YYEKEE come from the germline V gene (reference sequence). Deletions cut 4 bases from V and 4 bases from J, with 12 bases between. The CDR3 region has the DNA TGTGCCAGCAGCCTGTCACCGGGGGGGGCCAACGTCCTGACTTTC. It encodes CASSLSPGGANVLTF.

The CDR3 loop reads CASSPETGSYGYTF. CDR3 in DNA: TGTGCCAGCAGCCCAGAGACAGGTTCCTATGGCTACACCTTC. This chain links TRBV7-9 with TRBJ1-2, with D maybe TRBD1 (6 bases). The germline CDR1 and CDR2 sequences are SEHNR and FQNEAQ (reference sequence). CDR3 length equals 14 residues. Trimming took 5 bases from V and 4 from J, leaving 14 bases between them.

The chain uses TRBV18 and TRBJ1-6, with no clear D. The CDR3 consists of 15 residues. Trimming removed 0 bases at V and 7 bases at J, with 10 bases between. Germline CDR1 KGHSH, CDR2 LQKENI. CDR3 coding DNA: TGTGCCAGCTCACCACCGGAGGGAAGGAATTCACCCCTCCACTTT. Protein: CASSPPEGRNSPLHF.

This chain connects TRBV6-6 to TRBJ2-1; 9 positions match TRBD2. V dropped 7 bases and J dropped 8; count of bases not matched to a gene: 9. This CDR3 is 14 amino acids long. Per the germline V gene, CDR1 is MNHNY and CDR2 is SVGAGI (reference sequence). The CDR3 DNA reads TGTGCCAGCACCCCGACTAGCGGAGGGGATGAGCAGTTCTTC. Its translation is CASTPTSGGDEQFF.

The chain couples TRBV19 to TRBJ2-7, with a tentative D call TRBD2 (5 bases). The CDR3 length is 14 residues. CDR1 and CDR2 (germline): LNHDA, SQIVND (reference sequence). The ends were cut back, 3 bases at V and 2 bases at J, with 11 bases in the middle. The CDR3 coding sequence is TGTGCCAGTAGTATCTACCACGGGACCTACGAGCAGTACTTC. This translates into CASSIYHGTYEQYF.

The V call is TRBV4-2, the J call TRBJ2-1; D possibly corresponds to TRBD1 (7 bases). Germline CDR1 reads LGHNA; CDR2 reads YNFKEQ. The CDR3 length is 15 residues. V gave up 6 bases and J gave up 0 bases, with 12 bases separating them. CDR3 amino acids: CASRAGQSSYNEQFF. CDR3 DNA: TGTGCCAGCAGGGCGGGACAGAGCTCCTACAATGAGCAGTTCTTC.

This clone appeared a single time. This chain joins TRBV10-3 and TRBJ1-1; D is unresolved. The V gene's germline CDR1 is ENHRY and CDR2 SYGVKD. Trimming pared 7 bases from V and 8 bases from J, leaving 20 bases between. The CDR3 extends over 14 amino acids. The CDR3 region has the DNA TGTGCCATCACCATTGGGCGGGTGTCCTCCGAAGCTTTCTTT. Its translation: CAITIGRVSSEAFF.

J is TRBJ1-3 and V is TRBV19, with no clear D. V was clipped by 3 bases and J by 7 bases, with 7 bases between them. The CDR3 contains 12 residues. In germline, CDR1 is LNHDA, CDR2 SQIVND (reference sequence). The CDR3 loop is CASSMSPNTIYF. The CDR3, as DNA: TGTGCCAGTAGTATGAGCCCGAACACCATATATTTT.